The clone carrying this T cell receptor beta chain came up a few times. In TCRdb, the reads were re-called with MiXCR into one record per CDR3 protein. The sample has around 170,000 distinct CDR3 sequences, roughly 17% seen once; the top ten hold under 20%. The V gene lost 6 bases and the J gene lost 4 bases, with 14 bases spanning the gap. This CDR3 spans 14 amino acids. Germline CDR1 MNHNY, CDR2 SVGAGI (reference sequence). This record comes from a study of T cell repertoires in cytomegalovirus infection. The source material was CD8+ T cells from PBMCs. The chain employs TRBV6-6 and TRBJ2-3, with D maybe TRBD1 (6 bases). This sequence was found in a human donor in good health (CMV status not recorded). Some clones in this sample may be carry-over from other donors' samples. CDR3 DNA sequence: TGTGCCAGCAGCCGACGGACAGAGGCAGATACGCAGTATTTT. Protein product: CASSRRTEADTQYF.